The text below deals with one TCR beta chain. Its matching antigen is unknown. 60 Vbeta and 13 Jbeta primers were used in PCR. Libraries were prepared by immunoSEQ multiplex PCR; TCRdb keeps only in-frame clonotypes and omits some of them. The sample spans 50,000 to 80,000 clones; the ten largest clones claim roughly 4%. The record originates from a study of cytomegalovirus exposure and HLA in healthy donors. Study at large: There were roughly 80 million unique TCRs (from HLA-typed donors) in an early data release.

General study findings and limits: For cytomegalovirus status, the classifier reportedly gave diagnoses with high specificity and sensitivity. Presence/absence comparisons presumed near-even sequencing depth among donors.

The CDR3 loop spans 15 amino acids. Germline loops: CDR1 ENHRY, CDR2 SYGVKD. V was cut by 3 bases and J by 2 bases, with 11 bases left in between. The rearrangement joins TRBV10-3 to TRBJ1-3, with TRBD1 as a possible D gene (6 bases). The sequence was collected from a woman between 18 and 29 years old in good health and CMV-seronegative. Sample: PBMCs. CDR3 sequence: CAISEAGGPGNTIYF. The CDR3 DNA sequence: TGTGCCATCAGTGAAGCCGGGGGGCCTGGAAACACCATATATTTT.